Many counts were recorded for the clone carrying this T cell receptor beta chain. This specimen belongs to a study of early T cells in non-severe SARS-CoV-2 infection. MiXCR, run by TCRdb on the 5' RACE reads, gives a single entry per CDR3 protein. The sample yields about 64,000 distinct CDR3 sequences, approximately 10% seen once. Trimming left V 3 bases short and J 3 bases short, with 11 bases between. The CDR3 extends over 15 amino acids. Per the germline V gene, CDR1 is SGHTA and CDR2 is FQGTGA. The specimen comprised whole blood, sampled at baseline. The TCR comes from an adult who was a healthcare worker with PCR-confirmed SARS-CoV-2 infection or an uninfected control (not recorded which). V usage is TRBV7-3 and J usage is TRBJ2-2; D tentatively reads TRBD1 or TRBD2 (5 bases each). CDR3 sequence (DNA): TGTGCCAGCAGCTTGAACGGGGCTTACACCGGGGAGCTGTTTTTT. Residues: CASSLNGAYTGELFF.